Listed here is a single T cell receptor beta chain. These data belong to a study of cytomegalovirus exposure and HLA in healthy donors. The CDR3 totals 15 residues. With 0 bases removed from V and 1 base from J, the gap between germline ends came to 9 bases. Germline V CDR1 and CDR2: SGHTA, FQGNSA. In the PCR, 60 Vbeta and 13 Jbeta primers were used. Data came from immunoSEQ multiplex PCR; TCRdb stores just in-frame clones and leaves some out. Of about 160,000 clones listed, approximately 83% are singletons. The V gene is TRBV7-2, the J gene TRBJ1-1; D is uncertain. This clonotype was sampled from a woman younger than 35 in good health and CMV-seronegative. The specimen sequenced was PBMCs. CDR3 bases: TGTGCCAGCAGCTTAGCGCACAGCCCGAACACTGAAGCTTTCTTT. Amino acid sequence: CASSLAHSPNTEAFF.